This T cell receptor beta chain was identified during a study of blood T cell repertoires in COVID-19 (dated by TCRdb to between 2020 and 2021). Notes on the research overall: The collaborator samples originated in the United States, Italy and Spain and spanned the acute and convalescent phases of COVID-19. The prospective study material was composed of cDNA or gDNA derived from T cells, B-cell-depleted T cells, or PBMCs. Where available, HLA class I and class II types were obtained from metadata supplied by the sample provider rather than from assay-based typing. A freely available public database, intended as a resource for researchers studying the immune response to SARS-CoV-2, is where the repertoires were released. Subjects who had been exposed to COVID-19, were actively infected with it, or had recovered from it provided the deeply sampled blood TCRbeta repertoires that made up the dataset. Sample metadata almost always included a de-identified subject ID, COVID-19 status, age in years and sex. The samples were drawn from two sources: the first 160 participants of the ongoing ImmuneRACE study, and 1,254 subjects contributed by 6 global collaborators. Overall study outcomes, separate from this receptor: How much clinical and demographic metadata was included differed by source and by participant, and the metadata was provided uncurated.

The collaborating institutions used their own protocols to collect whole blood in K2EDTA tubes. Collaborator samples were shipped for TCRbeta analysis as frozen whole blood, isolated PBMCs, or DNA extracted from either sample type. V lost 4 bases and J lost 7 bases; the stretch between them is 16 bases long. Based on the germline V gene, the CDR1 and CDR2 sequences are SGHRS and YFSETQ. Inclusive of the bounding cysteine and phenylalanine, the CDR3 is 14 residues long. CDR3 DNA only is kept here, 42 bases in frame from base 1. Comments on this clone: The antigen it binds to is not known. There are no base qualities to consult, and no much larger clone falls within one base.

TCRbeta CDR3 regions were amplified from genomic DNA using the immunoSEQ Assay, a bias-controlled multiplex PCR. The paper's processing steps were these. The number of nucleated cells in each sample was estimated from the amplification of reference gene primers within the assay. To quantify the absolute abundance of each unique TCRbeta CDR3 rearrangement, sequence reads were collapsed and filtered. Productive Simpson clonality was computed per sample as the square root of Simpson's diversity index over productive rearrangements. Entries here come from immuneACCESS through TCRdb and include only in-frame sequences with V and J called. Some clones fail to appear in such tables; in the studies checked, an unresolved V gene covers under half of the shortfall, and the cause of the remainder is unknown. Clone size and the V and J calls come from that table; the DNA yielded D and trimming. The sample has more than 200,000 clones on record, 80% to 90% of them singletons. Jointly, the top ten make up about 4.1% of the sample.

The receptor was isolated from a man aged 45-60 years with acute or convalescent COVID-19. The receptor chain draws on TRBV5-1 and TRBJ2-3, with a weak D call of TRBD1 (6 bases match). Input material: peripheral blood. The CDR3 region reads CASSLVGTSNTQYF. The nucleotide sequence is TGCGCCAGCAGCCTGGTGGGGACATCAAATACGCAGTATTTT.